These 30 T cell receptor beta chains were all obtained from the same sample, sequenced in a study of T cells in Graves' hyperthyroidism and ophthalmopathy. Regions amplified from RNA transcripts were the TCR beta CDR3 regions. The study used the HTBI primer set for a first-round RT-PCR of the TCR CDR3. TCRdb reprocessed the multiplex PCR reads with MiXCR, giving one entry per CDR3 protein. Of some 360,000 distinct CDR3 sequences detected, about a sixth appear once; the ten largest clones hold roughly 16%. Sequencing was carried out using blood. The receptors originated from a woman aged 40 to 50 with Graves' ophthalmopathy.

At least ten counts were recorded for this clonotype. One end of the junction does not line up with germline, which may come from a read error. The gene calls are TRBV27 and TRBJ1-1; D ambiguous. CDR1 is MNHEY, CDR2 SMNVEV, per germline (reference sequence). There are 14 residues in the CDR3. Here the CDR3 reads CASNLSPGITEAFF. In DNA form, the CDR3 reads TGTGCCAGCAATTTATCGCCGGGGATAACTGAAGCTTTCTTT.

Ten or more counts support this clonotype. The chain is built from TRBV6-1 and TRBJ2-5; D is possibly TRBD1 (5 bases). The germline gives CDR1 MNHNS, CDR2 SASEGT. V shed 11 bases and J shed 5 bases, with 18 bases lying between them. This CDR3 is built from 13 residues. CDR3 sequence reads: CAVRPQGRETQYF. The CDR3 coding sequence is TGTGCCGTTCGTCCGCAGGGCCGGGAGACCCAGTACTTC.

This clonotype showed up many times. A read error may be the cause here, since a much bigger clone is one base away. The chain joins TRBV10-3 to TRBJ1-1, with D tentatively TRBD1 (5 bases). Germline loops: CDR1 ENHRY, CDR2 SYGVKD. V lost 6 bases to trimming and J lost 0 bases, with 14 bases between them. The CDR3 covers 15 residues. The CDR3 here is CAIRADKGMNTEAFF. The CDR3 nucleotides read TGTGCCATCAGAGCTGACAAGGGGATGAACACTGAAGCTTTCTTT.

This clonotype has ten or more counts. The rearrangement joins TRBV6-2 or TRBV6-3 to TRBJ2-7; 11 bases fit TRBD2. From germline, CDR1 is MNHEY and CDR2 SVGEGT. The CDR3 runs to 16 residues. Unmatched junction bases numbered 13, after V lost 7 bases and J lost 5 bases. The CDR3 bases are TGTGCCAGCACCCGATCGATAGCGGGAGGGAGCCACGAGCAGTACTTC. Protein sequence: CASTRSIAGGSHEQYF.

The CDR3 is CASSVSRDRRPGETQYF. CDR3 bases: TGTGCCAGCAGCGTTTCCCGGGACAGGCGCCCTGGGGAGACCCAGTACTTC. The V gene is TRBV7-8, the J gene TRBJ2-5, with 8 nucleotides matching TRBD1. V was clipped by 5 bases and J by 5 bases; unmatched bases: 16. Germline V gene sequence: CDR1 SGHVS, CDR2 FQNEAQ. The CDR3 contains 17 residues.

This clonotype was seen at least ten times. The chain is built from TRBV11-2 and TRBJ2-7, with TRBD2 matching 8 bases. Germline V lookup: CDR1 SGHAT, CDR2 FQNNGV. The CDR3 runs to 18 residues. V lost 5 bases, J lost 0 bases, and 15 bases stayed unmatched. CDR3 DNA: TGTGCCAGCAGCCATCGAGGCAGTCGTAGCGGGATCTCCTACGAGCAGTACTTC. It is translated as CASSHRGSRSGISYEQYF.

The V gene is TRBV9, the J gene TRBJ2-2; TRBD2 is a possible D gene (5 bases). The V end was cut by 3 bases, the J end by 5 bases, with 14 bases between. From germline, CDR1 is SGDLS and CDR2 YYNGEE. This CDR3 spans 15 amino acids. The CDR3 sequence: CASSGAKPGTGELFF. DNA for the CDR3: TGTGCCAGCAGCGGTGCAAAACCGGGGACCGGGGAGCTGTTTTTT. The whole variable domain, filled in from reference TRBV9 and TRBJ2-2, reads DSGVTQTPKHLITATGQRVTLRCSPRSGDLSVYWYQQSLDQGLQFLIQYYNGEERAKGNILERFSAQQFPDLHSELNLSSLELGDSALYFCASSGAKPGTGELFFGEGSRLTVL.

At least ten counts were recorded for this clonotype. The rearrangement links TRBV20-1 to TRBJ1-2; the D is unclear. The germline V gene encodes CDR1 DFQATT and CDR2 SNEGSKA (reference sequence). The CDR3 has 14 residues. V was trimmed by 3 bases and J by 4 bases, leaving 15 bases between them. The CDR3 here is CSASQTTTLYGYTF. CDR3 sequence (DNA): TGCAGTGCTAGTCAAACGACTACGCTCTATGGCTACACCTTC.

The table lists this clonotype with many counts. The CDR3: CAWSSYDRGNTEAFF. Here the CDR3 DNA reads TGTGCCTGGAGTAGCTACGACAGGGGGAACACTGAAGCTTTCTTT. This rearrangement joins TRBV30 to TRBJ1-1, with TRBD1 matching 8 bases. With 2 bases clipped from V and 1 base from J, the junction kept 6 bases outside the gene matches. The germline CDR1 and CDR2 sequences are GTSNPN and SVGIG (reference sequence). The CDR3 contains 15 residues.

This clonotype was seen repeatedly, ten times or more. The genes are TRBV6-2 or TRBV6-3 and TRBJ1-1, with D maybe TRBD1 (6 bases). CDR3 length equals 14 residues. Between the trimmed V and J ends, which lost 8 bases and 5 bases, there was a span of 18 bases. CDR1 and CDR2 (germline): MNHEY, SVGEGT. CDR3 coding DNA: TGTGCCAGCGCCGTGCAGGGGAAGGGTACTGAAGCTTTCTTT. Translating it yields CASAVQGKGTEAFF.

This clonotype came up many times. The chain links TRBV19 to TRBJ2-4; the D gene is possibly TRBD1 (6 bases). The CDR3 loop spans 19 amino acids. V lost 4 bases to trimming and J lost 1 base, with 23 bases between them. Germline V gene data show CDR1 as LNHDA and CDR2 as SQIVND (reference sequence). The CDR3 reads CASSKGTPVPVVAKNIQYF. CDR3 nucleotides: TGTGCCAGTAGTAAAGGGACACCTGTTCCCGTGGTTGCCAAAAACATTCAGTACTTC.

This clonotype was counted many times. The gene calls are TRBV5-4 and TRBJ2-5; no definite D call. Germline CDR1 reads SGHNT; CDR2 reads YYREEE (reference sequence). The CDR3 has 14 residues. Trimming removed 0 bases from V and 5 bases from J, with 11 bases in between. The CDR3 reads CASSLDPPAETQYF. In DNA form, the CDR3 reads TGTGCCAGCAGCTTGGACCCCCCTGCGGAGACCCAGTACTTC.

V gene TRBV11-2 combines with J gene TRBJ1-5, with D perhaps matching TRBD1 (5 bases). The CDR3 consists of 12 residues. The ends were cut back, 3 bases at V and 9 bases at J, with 9 bases in the middle. Germline-derived CDR1 and CDR2 are SGHAT and FQNNGV. The DNA for the CDR3 is TGTGCCAGCAGCTTTCCGGGGGGGCCCCAGCATTTT. Its protein product is CASSFPGGPQHF. The full variable domain, its missing parts supplied by reference TRBV11-2 and TRBJ1-5, is EAGVAQSPRYKIIEKRQSVAFWCNPISGHATLYWYQQILGQGPKLLIQFQNNGVVDDSQLPKDRFSAERLKGVDSTLKIQPAKLEDSAVYLCASSFPGGPQHFGDGTRLSIL.

This clonotype has at least ten counts. The chain is built from TRBV6-2 or TRBV6-3 and TRBJ1-5; possible D gene TRBD1, 6 bases. The CDR3 is made up of 15 amino acids. The germline V and J ends were trimmed by 2 bases and 4 bases, with 12 bases remaining between them. Germline V gene lookup returns CDR1 MNHEY and CDR2 SVGEGT. The DNA for the CDR3 is TGTGCCAGCAGTTACACGGACAGCGTAAATCAGCCCCAGCATTTT. This gives the protein CASSYTDSVNQPQHF.

This clonotype came up many times. The genes are TRBV7-2 and TRBJ2-7; 7 bases line up with TRBD2. Germline CDR1 reads SGHTA; CDR2 reads FQGNSA. The CDR3 totals 14 residues. Trimming took 4 bases from V and 3 from J; bases not matched to a gene: 6. The CDR3 spells CASSYLGGDYEQYF. CDR3 sequence (DNA): TGTGCCAGCAGCTACTTGGGGGGGGACTACGAGCAGTACTTC.

The CDR3, as DNA: TGTGCCAGCAGCGAGGAGTATTTGGGCATTCAGTACTTC. This encodes CASSEEYLGIQYF. V is TRBV2 and J is TRBJ2-4, with D hard to call. The V gene's germline CDR1 is SNHLY and CDR2 FYNNEI. The CDR3 is made up of 13 amino acids. The V end lost 6 bases, the J end lost 9 bases, and 15 bases lay between the germline ends.

This clonotype came up many times. The chain is built from TRBV19 and TRBJ2-5; 11 positions match TRBD2. The CDR3 loop spans 15 amino acids. CDR1 and CDR2 from the germline V gene are LNHDA and SQIVND (reference sequence). V dropped 8 bases and J dropped 1; count of bases not matched to a gene: 6. In nucleotides, the CDR3 is TGTGCCAGTGGAATTAGCGGGAGGGCCCAAGAGACCCAGTACTTC. Translation: CASGISGRAQETQYF.

This clonotype was picked up many times. This chain joins TRBV29-1 and TRBJ2-5, with D possibly matching TRBD1 (6 bases). V was cut by 3 bases and J by 2 bases, with 10 bases left in between. The V gene's germline CDR1 is SQVTM and CDR2 ANQGSEA. CDR3 length: 13 amino acids. Here the CDR3 reads CSVEGQGQETQYF. The DNA for the CDR3 is TGCAGCGTTGAGGGCCAGGGGCAAGAGACCCAGTACTTC. The whole variable domain, remainder taken from reference TRBV29-1 and TRBJ2-5, is SAVISQKPSRDICQRGTSLTIQCQVDSQVTMMFWYRQQPGQSLTLIATANQGSEATYESGFVIDKFPISRPNLTFSTLTVSNMSPEDSSIYLCSVEGQGQETQYFGPGTRLLVL.

This chain links TRBV27 with TRBJ1-1; D not certain. Germline assignment: CDR1 MNHEY and CDR2 SMNVEV (reference sequence). CDR3 length: 15 amino acids. Trimming shortened V by 3 bases and J by 4 bases, and 15 bases separated the two germline ends. This CDR3 reads CASSFGTEMSTEAFF. CDR3 nucleotide sequence: TGTGCCAGCAGTTTCGGTACAGAAATGTCCACTGAAGCTTTCTTT.

A word on this clonotype: One base away lies a much larger clone, so this may be a sequencing read error. The conserved closing phenylalanine or tryptophan is absent in this CDR3, likely reflecting a read error. This chain connects TRBV3-1 to TRBJ2-2, with unresolved D. Germline values: CDR1 LGHDT, CDR2 YNNKEL (reference sequence). CDR3 size: 14 residues. Trimming left V 4 bases short and J 8 bases short, with 14 bases between. The CDR3 coding sequence is TGTGCCAGCAGCCCAGTTGCTGCTCCTGGGGAGCTGTTTGTT. It encodes CASSPVAAPGELFV.

The chain combines TRBV28 with TRBJ1-2; no clear D. There are 13 residues in the CDR3. V was pared by 5 bases and J by 2 bases, with 9 bases between. Germline CDR1 reads MDHEN; CDR2 reads SYDVKM. CDR3 bases: TGTGCCAGCAGTCTGTTCCGGAACTATGGCTACACCTTC. Protein sequence: CASSLFRNYGYTF.

This clonotype was recorded at least ten times. The chain carries TRBV20-1 and TRBJ2-5; weak D call: TRBD2 (6 bases). The CDR3 sequence is 13 residues long. Germline V gene data show CDR1 as DFQATT and CDR2 as SNEGSKA (reference sequence). Trimming took off 6 bases at V and 6 bases at J, with 17 bases between the two ends. CDR3 bases: TGCAGTGCCCCCCGTGACCGGGAGAAGACCCAGTACTTC. This translates into CSAPRDREKTQYF.

This clonotype has at least ten counts. The CDR3: CASSKRGLTEAFF. The DNA of the CDR3 is TGTGCCAGTAGTAAGAGGGGCCTCACTGAAGCTTTCTTT. This chain links TRBV19 with TRBJ1-1; perhaps TRBD1 as D (5 bases). The germline V gene has CDR1 LNHDA and CDR2 SQIVND (reference sequence). Trimming took 4 bases from V and 4 from J, leaving 10 bases between them. CDR3 length: 13 residues.

This clonotype was detected ten times or more. The rearrangement links TRBV9 to TRBJ1-3, with 9 nucleotides matching TRBD1. V gave up 0 bases and J gave up 2 bases; unmatched junction bases: 3. This CDR3 has 16 residues. Looked up from germline, CDR1 is SGDLS and CDR2 is YYNGEE. For the CDR3, the DNA is TGTGCCAGCAGCGTAGCTGGGACAGGGACTGGAAACACCATATATTTT. Translated, it gives CASSVAGTGTGNTIYF.

This clonotype was detected many times. This rearrangement joins TRBV6-1 to TRBJ1-1; possibly TRBD1 for D (6 bases). V lost 11 bases and J lost 7, with 20 bases in between. The CDR3 spans 13 residues. Per the germline V gene, CDR1 is MNHNS and CDR2 is SASEGT. CDR3 sequence (DNA): TGTGCCTCCAAGGTTCGGGGGCCAGGTGAAGCTTTCTTT. It encodes CASKVRGPGEAFF.

This clonotype was picked up many times. V and J are TRBV2 and TRBJ2-5; TRBD2 might be the D (6 bases). The CDR3 has 14 amino acids. Germline V gene sequence: CDR1 SNHLY, CDR2 FYNNEI. The ends were cut back, 8 bases at V and 4 bases at J, with 17 bases in the middle. The CDR3 loop is CASGAGRPRETQYF. The CDR3 DNA is TGTGCCAGCGGGGCGGGACGCCCGAGAGAGACCCAGTACTTC. Using reference TRBV2 and TRBJ2-5 for the parts outside the CDR3, the full variable domain is EPEVTQTPSHQVTQMGQEVILRCVPISNHLYFYWYRQILGQKVEFLVSFYNNEISEKSEIFDDQFSVERPDGSNFTLKIRSTKLEDSAMYFCASGAGRPRETQYFGPGTRLLVL.

This clonotype was seen many times. The chain uses TRBV30 and TRBJ1-3; D is unresolved. The CDR3 has 14 amino acids. V gave up 2 bases and J gave up 15 bases, with 23 bases separating them. Germline CDR1 GTSNPN, CDR2 SVGIG (reference sequence). The CDR3 loop is CAWSQTGLNLEQYF. In DNA, the CDR3 is TGTGCCTGGAGTCAAACCGGATTAAATTTGGAACAATATTTT. Full variable domain (remainder filled in from reference TRBV30 and TRBJ1-3): SQTIHQWPATLVQPVGSPLSLECTVEGTSNPNLYWYRQAAGRGLQLLFYSVGIGQISSEVPQNLSASRPQDRQFILSSKKLLLSDSGFYLCAWSQTGLNLEQYFGEGSWLTVV.

This clonotype was found many times. The CDR3 sequence is CASSPSSWVALNTEAFF. DNA of the CDR3: TGTGCCAGCAGCCCTTCCTCCTGGGTAGCCCTGAACACTGAAGCTTTCTTT. V usage is TRBV28 and J usage is TRBJ1-1; D is unclear. With 6 bases removed from V and 0 bases from J, the gap between germline ends came to 20 bases. The CDR3 has 17 amino acids. The germline gives CDR1 MDHEN, CDR2 SYDVKM.

This clonotype occurred a few times. This chain links TRBV18 with TRBJ2-5; D is unclear. V lost 2 bases and J lost 4, with 5 bases in between. In germline, CDR1 is KGHSH, CDR2 LQKENI. This CDR3 is built from 12 residues. The CDR3 here is CASSPDPETQYF. Written as DNA, the CDR3 is TGTGCCAGCTCACCAGACCCAGAGACCCAGTACTTC.

The chain has TRBV5-1 and TRBJ2-6; D remains unclear. CDR3 length equals 15 residues. Trimming left V 0 bases short and J 4 bases short, with 8 bases between. Germline V gene data show CDR1 as SGHRS and CDR2 as YFSETQ. Written as DNA, the CDR3 is TGCGCCAGCAGCTTGGCAGGAAACGGGGCCAACGTCCTGACTTTC. Protein: CASSLAGNGANVLTF.